Listed below are T cell receptor beta chains from one sample, sequenced in a study of blood T cell repertoires in COVID-19. Sequenced by immunoSEQ multiplex PCR; TCRdb stores in-frame clones only, minus some. The sample has 200,000 to 250,000 clones; around 89% are singletons. The sequenced material came from peripheral blood. The receptors were sampled from a man aged 30 to 39 with COVID-19, enrolled during active disease. Each CDR3 is given with its conserved first and last residue. Fields, in order: D gene, V gene, J gene, clone size, CDR3 protein, CDR3 DNA. A D gene is named only where the DNA matches it firmly. Part of the rows lack a size; the others show once, few, many or a class for expanded clones.

NA	TRBV7-2	TRBJ2-7	NA	CASSSTPTYEQYF	TGTGCCAGCAGCTCTACCCCAACCTACGAGCAGTACTTC
TRBD1	TRBV6-5	TRBJ2-7	NA	CASSYGTGLYEQYF	TGTGCCAGCAGTTACGGGACAGGGTTATACGAGCAGTACTTC
TRBD1	TRBV30	TRBJ1-2	NA	CAWSGTGAGYTF	TGTGCCTGGAGCGGGACAGGGGCTGGCTACACCTTC
NA	TRBV5-1	TRBJ1-3	NA	CASSLGDPGNTIYF	TGCGCCAGCAGCCTCGGAGACCCTGGAAACACCATATATTTT
TRBD1	TRBV6-5	TRBJ2-7	NA	CASSPRQGSALEQYF	TGTGCCAGCAGTCCGCGACAGGGCTCGGCGCTCGAGCAGTACTTC
NA	TRBV28	TRBJ1-2	NA	CASSPAQGPYGYTF	TGTGCCAGCAGCCCGGCACAGGGTCCCTATGGCTACACCTTC
NA	TRBV7-2	TRBJ1-1	once	CASSTQQGRAEAFF	TGTGCCAGCAGCACCCAACAGGGTCGCGCTGAAGCTTTCTTT
TRBD1	TRBV28	TRBJ1-6	NA	CASRGQGKGSYNSPLHF	TGTGCCAGCAGAGGACAGGGAAAGGGCTCCTATAATTCACCCCTCCACTTT
TRBD2	TRBV6-1	TRBJ2-2	NA	CASSASTSGSIAGELFF	TGTGCCAGCAGTGCGTCGACTAGCGGGAGTATTGCCGGGGAGCTGTTTTTT
NA	TRBV7-2	TRBJ1-2	NA	CASSLKRGANYGYTF	TGTGCCAGCAGCTTAAAACGGGGTGCGAACTATGGCTACACCTTC
NA	TRBV12-3/TRBV12-4	TRBJ1-6	NA	CASSLPQGTLHF	TGTGCCAGCAGTTTACCACAGGGTACCCTCCACTTT
NA	TRBV15	TRBJ1-6	NA	CATSRLPPGAYNSPLHF	TGTGCCACCAGCAGACTCCCCCCTGGGGCGTATAATTCACCCCTCCACTTT
NA	TRBV14	TRBJ2-1	NA	CASSQDTALSSYNEQFF	TGTGCCAGCAGCCAAGATACAGCATTAAGCTCCTACAATGAGCAGTTCTTC
TRBD2	TRBV12-5	TRBJ2-1	NA	CASGLILISGRASGRARFYDEQFF	TGTGCTAGTGGTTTGATACTTATCTCGGGGAGGGCTAGCGGGAGGGCCAGGTTTTATGATGAGCAGTTCTTC
NA	TRBV7-2	TRBJ2-7	NA	CASSSIAVIGQGYEQYF	TGTGCCAGCAGCTCGATAGCGGTCATAGGACAAGGCTACGAGCAGTACTTC
TRBD1	TRBV4-2	TRBJ1-2	NA	CASSQELSTGPSYGYTF	TGTGCCAGCAGCCAAGAACTGTCGACAGGGCCTTCCTATGGCTACACCTTC
TRBD1	TRBV5-5	TRBJ1-1	few	CASSLAGTGDTEAFF	TGTGCCAGCAGCTTGGCCGGGACAGGGGACACTGAAGCTTTCTTT
TRBD1	TRBV9	TRBJ2-2	NA	CASSIRTGGNTGELFF	TGTGCCAGCAGCATCCGGACAGGGGGGAACACCGGGGAGCTGTTTTTT
NA	TRBV4-3	TRBJ1-1	NA	CASSQDGTGGTEAFF	TGCGCCAGCAGCCAAGATGGAACGGGGGGCACTGAAGCTTTCTTT
NA	TRBV7-2	TRBJ1-1	NA	CASSLTESRPFF	TGTGCCAGCAGCTTGACAGAAAGTCGGCCTTTCTTT
NA	TRBV11-3	TRBJ2-7	NA	CASSLAGTSSYEQYF	TGTGCCAGCAGCTTAGCTGGGACAAGCTCCTACGAGCAGTACTTC
NA	TRBV5-1	TRBJ1-2	NA	CASSLGQIYGYTF	TGCGCCAGCAGCTTAGGACAAATCTATGGCTACACCTTC
NA	TRBV18	TRBJ2-3	NA	CASSQTPTSTDTQYF	TGTGCCAGCTCACAAACCCCGACTAGCACAGATACGCAGTATTTT
TRBD1	TRBV28	TRBJ2-7	once	CASSAPGTGGSYEQYF	TGTGCCAGCAGTGCCCCCGGGACAGGGGGCTCCTACGAGCAGTACTTC
TRBD1	TRBV5-5	TRBJ1-4	NA	CASSYLGTGGANEKLFF	TGTGCCAGCAGCTACCTTGGGACAGGGGGCGCGAATGAAAAACTGTTTTTT
NA	TRBV9	TRBJ1-4	NA	CASSWGLGPNEKLFF	TGTGCCAGCAGCTGGGGGCTCGGTCCTAATGAAAAACTGTTTTTT
TRBD1	TRBV7-9	TRBJ1-1	once	CASSLPGQGRGTEAFF	TGTGCCAGCAGCTTGCCGGGACAGGGTCGGGGCACTGAAGCTTTCTTT
NA	TRBV9	TRBJ1-1	NA	CASSERGIRTEAFF	TGTGCCAGCAGCGAGCGGGGGATACGGACTGAAGCTTTCTTT
NA	TRBV19	TRBJ1-6	NA	CASSFLGDNSPLHF	TGTGCCAGTAGTTTCCTAGGGGATAATTCACCCCTCCACTTT
NA	TRBV29-1	TRBJ1-2	NA	CTTGEGYGYTF	TGCACCACTGGTGAGGGCTATGGCTACACCTTC
NA	TRBV7-3	TRBJ2-7	NA	CASSLAASYEQYF	TGTGCCAGCAGCTTGGCGGCTTCCTACGAGCAGTACTTC
TRBD2	TRBV3-1/TRBV3-2	TRBJ2-2	NA	CASSLTSGRAQLFF	TGTGCCAGCAGCCTTACTAGCGGGAGGGCCCAGCTGTTTTTT
NA	TRBV7-2	TRBJ1-4	NA	CASSLAGATNEKLFF	TGTGCCAGCAGCTTAGCGGGAGCAACTAATGAAAAACTGTTTTTT
NA	TRBV25-1	TRBJ1-2	NA	CASSDRGGNYGYTF	TGTGCCAGCAGTGACAGGGGCGGTAACTATGGCTACACCTTC
TRBD2	TRBV5-4	TRBJ2-5	NA	CASSRTSGGPEETQYF	TGTGCCAGCAGCAGAACTAGCGGGGGGCCTGAAGAGACCCAGTACTTC
NA	TRBV4-2	TRBJ1-5	NA	CASSQWTDSNQPQHF	TGTGCCAGCAGCCAATGGACTGATAGCAATCAGCCCCAGCATTTT
NA	TRBV6-5	TRBJ2-7	once	CASKEGVPDEQYF	TGTGCCAGCAAGGAAGGGGTGCCGGACGAGCAGTACTTC